The rows below give T cell receptor beta chains drawn from one sample of a study of control samples from healthy donors and cancer patients. The data were produced by immunoSEQ multiplex PCR, yet TCRdb's version contains in-frame clones alone and is incomplete. The sample contains around 68,000 clones, around 80% of which appear only once. Sequenced material: blood. The receptors stem from a man aged 55 to 69 in good health. Each CDR3 is given without its conserved first and last residue.

>TRBV2|TRBJ2-5
ASRGQGIETQY
>TRBV6-2/TRBV6-3|TRBJ1-2
ASSWAAGGYT
>TRBV30|TRBJ1-3
AWSGFSALLGNTIY
>TRBV12-3/TRBV12-4|TRBJ1-3
ASSPDRNTIY
>TRBV5-1|TRBJ2-5
ASRTGTGEETQY
>TRBV18|TRBJ1-1
ASSLPRAGAF
>TRBV7-9|TRBJ2-5
ASSYGPRVQETQY
>TRBV9|TRBJ1-2
ASSFDRGSGYT
>TRBV6-5|TRBJ2-7
ASSYGRSEQY
>TRBV12-3/TRBV12-4|TRBJ1-1
ASSNTGGTEAF
>TRBV2|TRBJ2-7
ASSGRRGRVRGSYEQY
>TRBV30|TRBJ2-7
ACKRESYEQY
>TRBV4-1|TRBJ1-4
ASSQVKDLSNEKLF
>TRBV5-4|TRBJ2-5
ASSLGAPSQETQY
>TRBV19|TRBJ1-1
ASSTWATFAEAF
>TRBV10-3|TRBJ1-6
AIKGSNGRGSPLH
>TRBV4-3|TRBJ2-7
ASSQVGDSSYEQY
>TRBV11-3|TRBJ2-2
ASSLDSTGELF
>TRBV7-3|TRBJ1-1
ASSLNGGTANTEAF
>TRBV11-3|TRBJ2-5
ASSWGLGLYQETQY
>TRBV9|TRBJ1-5
ASSDLSSNQPQH
>TRBV7-2|TRBJ2-7
ASSPGLAFTYEQY
>TRBV2|TRBJ1-1
ASCRQLNTEAF
>TRBV6-4|TRBJ1-1
ASSRQHGNTEAF
>TRBV6-5|TRBJ2-7
ASSYSMLQGAYEQY
>TRBV7-9|TRBJ2-1
ASSLSMGYNEQF
>TRBV10-3|TRBJ1-2
AISDRDRGYGYT
>TRBV6-6|TRBJ2-7
ASRKQSDYEQY
>TRBV4-3|TRBJ1-1
ASSQDPSGRGYPEAF
>TRBV14|TRBJ2-1
ASSQDMGRPQF
>TRBV5-1|TRBJ1-1
ASSKGAENTEAF
>TRBV19|TRBJ1-3
ASSITGSGGNTIY
>TRBV25-1|TRBJ1-5
ASSGRNNQPQH
>TRBV6-6|TRBJ1-5
ASSDDRVRNQPQH
>TRBV4-1|TRBJ2-3
ASSQQLGTARGDTQY
>TRBV29-1|TRBJ1-6
SVATGTGGSPPH
>TRBV5-1|TRBJ2-1
ASSLTLRGLASGNEQF
>TRBV19|TRBJ2-3
ASSKVLGFTDTQY
>TRBV6-5|TRBJ2-1
ASKKSGGNEQF
>TRBV27|TRBJ2-1
ASSFPGRHNEQF
>TRBV5-5|TRBJ2-3
ASSLFSGTGTDTQY
>TRBV12-3/TRBV12-4|TRBJ2-1
ASSVPGGNEQF
>TRBV7-2|TRBJ1-1
ASSLEGLYTEAF
>TRBV13|TRBJ2-5
ASQAFATERQETQY
>TRBV2|TRBJ1-4
ASSPSAPELF
>TRBV27|TRBJ1-4
ASSLVAARGSNEKLF
>TRBV4-3|TRBJ2-7
ASSPRSGTEYEQY
>TRBV18|TRBJ2-3
ASSPLGDSTDTQY
>TRBV19|TRBJ1-1
ASSIRGPYTEAF
>TRBV29-1|TRBJ2-1
SVDKDEQF
>TRBV5-4|TRBJ1-2
ASNHFGGGDYGYT